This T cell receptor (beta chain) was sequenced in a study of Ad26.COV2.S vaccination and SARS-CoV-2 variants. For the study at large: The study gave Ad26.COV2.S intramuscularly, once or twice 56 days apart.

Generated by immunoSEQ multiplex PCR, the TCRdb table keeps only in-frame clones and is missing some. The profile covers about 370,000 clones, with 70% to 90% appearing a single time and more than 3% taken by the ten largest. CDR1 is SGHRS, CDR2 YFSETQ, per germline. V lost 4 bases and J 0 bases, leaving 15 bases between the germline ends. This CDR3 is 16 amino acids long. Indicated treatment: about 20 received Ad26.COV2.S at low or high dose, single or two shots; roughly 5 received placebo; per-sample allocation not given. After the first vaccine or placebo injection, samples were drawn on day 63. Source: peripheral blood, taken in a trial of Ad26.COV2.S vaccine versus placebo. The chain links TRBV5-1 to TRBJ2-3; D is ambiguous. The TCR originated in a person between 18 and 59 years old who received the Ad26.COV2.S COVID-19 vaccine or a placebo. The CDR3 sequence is CASSLPTKASTDTQYF. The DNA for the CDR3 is TGCGCCAGCAGCCTCCCTACTAAAGCTAGCACAGATACGCAGTATTTT.